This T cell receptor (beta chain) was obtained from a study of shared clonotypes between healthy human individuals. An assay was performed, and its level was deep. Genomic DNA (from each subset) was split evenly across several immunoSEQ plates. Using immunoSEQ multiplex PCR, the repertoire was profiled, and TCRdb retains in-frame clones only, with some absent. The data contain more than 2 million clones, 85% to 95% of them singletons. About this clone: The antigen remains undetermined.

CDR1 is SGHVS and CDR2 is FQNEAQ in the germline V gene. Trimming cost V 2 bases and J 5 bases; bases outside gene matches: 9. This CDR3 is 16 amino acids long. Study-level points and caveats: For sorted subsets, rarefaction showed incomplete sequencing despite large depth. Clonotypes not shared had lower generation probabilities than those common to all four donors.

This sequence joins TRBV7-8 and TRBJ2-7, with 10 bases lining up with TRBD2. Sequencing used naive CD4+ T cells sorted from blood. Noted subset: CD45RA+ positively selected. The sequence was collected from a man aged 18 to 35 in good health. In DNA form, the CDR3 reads TGTGCCAGCAGCTTACAGCGGCTAGCGGGAGCTCACGAGCAGTACTTC. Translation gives CASSLQRLAGAHEQYF.